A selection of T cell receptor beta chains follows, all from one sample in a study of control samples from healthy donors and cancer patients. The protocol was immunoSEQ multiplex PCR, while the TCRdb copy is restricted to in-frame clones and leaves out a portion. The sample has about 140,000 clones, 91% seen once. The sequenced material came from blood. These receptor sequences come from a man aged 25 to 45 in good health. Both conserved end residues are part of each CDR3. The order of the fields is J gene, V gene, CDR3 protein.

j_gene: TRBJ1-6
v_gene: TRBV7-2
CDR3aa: CASSLNRNNSPLHF

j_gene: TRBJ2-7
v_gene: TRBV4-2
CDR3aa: CASSQGGQGSYEQYF

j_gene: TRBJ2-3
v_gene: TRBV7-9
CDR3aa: CASSLVAGGTDTQYF

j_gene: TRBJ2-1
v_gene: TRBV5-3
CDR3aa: CARRGGRRLF

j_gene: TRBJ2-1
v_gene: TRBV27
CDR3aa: CASSYGQNHNEQFF

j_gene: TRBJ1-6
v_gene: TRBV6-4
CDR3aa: CASSDSGDSPLHF

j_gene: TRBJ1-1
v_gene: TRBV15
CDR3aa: CATSRDGGRFMNTEAFF

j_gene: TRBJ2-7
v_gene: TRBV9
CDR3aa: CASSARDRGEQYF

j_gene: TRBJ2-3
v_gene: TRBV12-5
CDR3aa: CASGLVMSGGAVDTQYF

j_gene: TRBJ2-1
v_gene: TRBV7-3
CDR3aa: CASSETAYNEQFF